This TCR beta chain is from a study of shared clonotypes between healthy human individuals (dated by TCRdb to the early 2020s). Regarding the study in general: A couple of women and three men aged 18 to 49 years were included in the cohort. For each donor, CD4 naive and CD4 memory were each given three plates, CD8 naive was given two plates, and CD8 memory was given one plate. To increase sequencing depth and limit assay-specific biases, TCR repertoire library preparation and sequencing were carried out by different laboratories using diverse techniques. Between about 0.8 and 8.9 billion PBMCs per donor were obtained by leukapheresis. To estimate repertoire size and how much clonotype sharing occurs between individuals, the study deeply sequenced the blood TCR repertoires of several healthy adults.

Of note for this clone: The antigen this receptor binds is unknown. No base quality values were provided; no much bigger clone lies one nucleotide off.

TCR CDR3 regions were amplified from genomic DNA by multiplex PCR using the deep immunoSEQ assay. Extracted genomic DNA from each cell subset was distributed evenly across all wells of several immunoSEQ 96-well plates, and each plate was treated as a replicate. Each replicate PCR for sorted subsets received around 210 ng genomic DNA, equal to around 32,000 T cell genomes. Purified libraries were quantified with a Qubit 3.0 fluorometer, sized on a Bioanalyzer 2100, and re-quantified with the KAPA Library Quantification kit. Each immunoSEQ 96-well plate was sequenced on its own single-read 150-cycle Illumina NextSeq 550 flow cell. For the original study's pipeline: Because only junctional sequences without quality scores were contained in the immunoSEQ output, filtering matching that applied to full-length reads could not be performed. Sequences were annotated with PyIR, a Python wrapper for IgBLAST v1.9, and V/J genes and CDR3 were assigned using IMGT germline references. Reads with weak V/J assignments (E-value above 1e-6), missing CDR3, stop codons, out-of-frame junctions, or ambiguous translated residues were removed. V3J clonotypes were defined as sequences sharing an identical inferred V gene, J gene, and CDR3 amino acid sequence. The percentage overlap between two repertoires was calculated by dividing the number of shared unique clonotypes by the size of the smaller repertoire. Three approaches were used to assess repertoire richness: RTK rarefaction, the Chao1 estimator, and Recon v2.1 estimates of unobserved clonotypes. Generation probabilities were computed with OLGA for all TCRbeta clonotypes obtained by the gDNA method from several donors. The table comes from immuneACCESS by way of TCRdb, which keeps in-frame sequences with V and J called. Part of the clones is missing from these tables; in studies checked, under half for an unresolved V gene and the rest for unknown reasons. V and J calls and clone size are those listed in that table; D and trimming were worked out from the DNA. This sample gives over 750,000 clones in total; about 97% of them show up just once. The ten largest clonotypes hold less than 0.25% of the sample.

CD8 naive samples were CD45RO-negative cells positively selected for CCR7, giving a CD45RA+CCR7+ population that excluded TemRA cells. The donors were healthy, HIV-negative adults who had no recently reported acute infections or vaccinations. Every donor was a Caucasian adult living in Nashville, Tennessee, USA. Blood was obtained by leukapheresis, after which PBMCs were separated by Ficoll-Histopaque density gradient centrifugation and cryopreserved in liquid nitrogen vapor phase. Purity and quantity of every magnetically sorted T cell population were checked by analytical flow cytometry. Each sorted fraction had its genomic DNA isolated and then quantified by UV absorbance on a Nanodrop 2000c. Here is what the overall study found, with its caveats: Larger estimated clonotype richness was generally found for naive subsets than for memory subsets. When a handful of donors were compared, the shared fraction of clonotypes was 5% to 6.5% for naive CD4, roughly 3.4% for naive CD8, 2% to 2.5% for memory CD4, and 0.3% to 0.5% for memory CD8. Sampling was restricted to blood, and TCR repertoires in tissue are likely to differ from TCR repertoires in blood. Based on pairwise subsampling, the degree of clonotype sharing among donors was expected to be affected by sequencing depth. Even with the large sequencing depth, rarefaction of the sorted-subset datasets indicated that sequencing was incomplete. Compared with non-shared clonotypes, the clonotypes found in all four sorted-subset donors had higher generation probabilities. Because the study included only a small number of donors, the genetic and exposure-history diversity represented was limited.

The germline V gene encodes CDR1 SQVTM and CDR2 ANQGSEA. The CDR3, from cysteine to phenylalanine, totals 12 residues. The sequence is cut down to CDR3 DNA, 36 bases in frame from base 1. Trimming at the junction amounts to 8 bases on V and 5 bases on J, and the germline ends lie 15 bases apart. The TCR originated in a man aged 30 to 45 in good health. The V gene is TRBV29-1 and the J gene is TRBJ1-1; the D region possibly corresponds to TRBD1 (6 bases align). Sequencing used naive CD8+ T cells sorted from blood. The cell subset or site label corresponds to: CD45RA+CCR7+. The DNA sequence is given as TGCAGCAGTCTGGAGGGGGGGACTGAAGCTTTCTTT. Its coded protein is CSSLEGGTEAFF.